This T cell receptor (beta chain) was recorded in a study of post-analysis software for immune sequencing data. The TCR beta cDNA libraries contained unique molecular identifiers. MiXCR was run by TCRdb on the PCR reads, yielding one entry per CDR3 protein. Of about 160,000 distinct CDR3 sequences detected, 36% appear once; the ten largest clones hold about 26%. CDR1 and CDR2 (germline): SEHNR, FQNEAQ (reference sequence). V gave up 4 bases and J gave up 3 bases, with 10 bases separating them. The CDR3 is 13 amino acids. The chain recombines TRBV7-9 with TRBJ2-7, with D possibly being TRBD2 (6 bases). The specimen comprised blood, sampled after autologous hematopoietic stem cell transplantation. This TCR came from a girl between 5 and 17 years old with multiple sclerosis. CDR3 nucleotides: TGTGCCAGCAGCTCACTAGCTCTCTACGAGCAGTACTTC. Its protein product is CASSSLALYEQYF.